This T cell receptor beta chain emerged from a study of beta chain features in type 1 diabetes. Study-level results: Moderate but significant shortening of TCRB CDR3s was recorded in all four CD4+ subsets from Type 1 diabetes patients.

A word on this clone: Its specificity is not known.

Reverse transcribing all isolated RNA meant expressed TCRB transcripts were sequenced. Clones were sequenced by immunoSEQ multiplex PCR, and TCRdb holds only the in-frame ones, with some missing. This sample has approximately 260,000 clones, with 20% found just once. The CDR3 contains 15 residues. Trimming took off 3 bases at V and 1 base at J, with 10 bases between the two ends. In germline, CDR1 is MNHEY, CDR2 SMNVEV (reference sequence). This clonotype was sampled from a woman aged 40 to 50 with type 1 diabetes. The material sequenced was naive CD4+ T cells from blood. This chain links TRBV27 with TRBJ1-5; tentative D call: TRBD1 (5 bases). CDR3 DNA sequence: TGTGCCAGCAGTTTGGGGGGACTGAGCAATCAGCCCCAGCATTTT. Translation: CASSLGGLSNQPQHF.